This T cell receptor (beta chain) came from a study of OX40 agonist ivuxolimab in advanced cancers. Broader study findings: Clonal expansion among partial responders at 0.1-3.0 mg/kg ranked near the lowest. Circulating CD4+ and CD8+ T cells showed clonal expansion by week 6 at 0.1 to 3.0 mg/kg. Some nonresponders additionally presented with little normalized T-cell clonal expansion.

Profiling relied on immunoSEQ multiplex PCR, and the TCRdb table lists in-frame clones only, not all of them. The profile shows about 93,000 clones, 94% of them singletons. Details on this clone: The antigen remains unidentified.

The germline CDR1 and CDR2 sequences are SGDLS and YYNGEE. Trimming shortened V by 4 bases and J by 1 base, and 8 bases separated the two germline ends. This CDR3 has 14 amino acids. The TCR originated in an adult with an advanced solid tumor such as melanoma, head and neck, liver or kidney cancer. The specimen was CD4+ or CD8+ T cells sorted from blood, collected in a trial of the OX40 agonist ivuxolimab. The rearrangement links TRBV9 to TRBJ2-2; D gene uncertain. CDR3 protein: CASSQGGNTGELFF. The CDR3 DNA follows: TGTGCCAGCAGCCAAGGCGGGAACACCGGGGAGCTGTTTTTT.